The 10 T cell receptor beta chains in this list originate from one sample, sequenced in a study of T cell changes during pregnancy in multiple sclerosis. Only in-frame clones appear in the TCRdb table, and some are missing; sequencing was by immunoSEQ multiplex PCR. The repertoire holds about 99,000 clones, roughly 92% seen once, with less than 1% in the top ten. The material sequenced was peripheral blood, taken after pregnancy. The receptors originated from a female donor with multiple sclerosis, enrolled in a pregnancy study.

CDR3 amino acids: CASSWDTGPETQYF. The CDR3 region has the DNA TGTGCCAGCAGCTGGGATACAGGGCCCGAGACCCAGTACTTC. This chain links TRBV7-9 with TRBJ2-5; possible D gene TRBD1, 6 bases. V shed 4 bases and J shed 5 bases, with 14 bases lying between them. Per the germline V gene, CDR1 is SEHNR and CDR2 is FQNEAQ (reference sequence). The CDR3 has 14 residues. The complete variable domain, with remaining parts taken from reference TRBV7-9 and TRBJ2-5, reads DTGVSQNPRHKITKRGQNVTFRCDPISEHNRLYWYRQTLGQGPEFLTYFQNEAQLEKSRLLSDRFSAERPKGSFSTLEIQRTEQGDSAMYLCASSWDTGPETQYFGPGTRLLVL.

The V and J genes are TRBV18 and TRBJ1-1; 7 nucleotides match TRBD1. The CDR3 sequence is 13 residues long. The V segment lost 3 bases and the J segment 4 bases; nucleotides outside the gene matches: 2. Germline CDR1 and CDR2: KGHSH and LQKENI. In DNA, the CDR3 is TGTGCCAGCTCACCCGACAGGGTCACTGAAGCTTTCTTT. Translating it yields CASSPDRVTEAFF.

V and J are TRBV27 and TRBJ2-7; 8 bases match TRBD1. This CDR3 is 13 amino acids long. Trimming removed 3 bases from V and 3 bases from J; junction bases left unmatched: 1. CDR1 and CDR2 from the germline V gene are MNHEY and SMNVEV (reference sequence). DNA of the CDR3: TGTGCCAGCAGTTTGGGACAGGACTACGAGCAGTACTTC. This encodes CASSLGQDYEQYF.

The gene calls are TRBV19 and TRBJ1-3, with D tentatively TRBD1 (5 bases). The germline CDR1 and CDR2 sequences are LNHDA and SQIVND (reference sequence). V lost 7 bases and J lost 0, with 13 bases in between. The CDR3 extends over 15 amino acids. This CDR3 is CASMTLTASGNTIYF. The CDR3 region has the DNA TGTGCCAGTATGACGCTGACAGCCTCTGGAAACACCATATATTTT.

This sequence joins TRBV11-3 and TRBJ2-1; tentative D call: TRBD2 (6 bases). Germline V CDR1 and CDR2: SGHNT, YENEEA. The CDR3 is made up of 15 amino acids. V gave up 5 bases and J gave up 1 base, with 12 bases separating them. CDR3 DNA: TGTGCCAGCAGCGGGCGGCGGGGATCCTACAATGAGCAGTTCTTC. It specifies CASSGRRGSYNEQFF.

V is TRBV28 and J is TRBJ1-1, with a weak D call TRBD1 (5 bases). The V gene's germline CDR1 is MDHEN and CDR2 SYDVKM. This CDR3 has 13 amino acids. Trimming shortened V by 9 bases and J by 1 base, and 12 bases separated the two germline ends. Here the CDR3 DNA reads TGTGCCAGTAAGACAGCTGGGAACACTGAAGCTTTCTTT. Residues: CASKTAGNTEAFF.

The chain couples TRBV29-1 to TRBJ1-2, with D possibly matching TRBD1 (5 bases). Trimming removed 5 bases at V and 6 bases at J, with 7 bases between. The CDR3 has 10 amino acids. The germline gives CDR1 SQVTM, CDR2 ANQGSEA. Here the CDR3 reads CSVRQHGYTF. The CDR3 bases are TGCAGCGTTAGACAGCATGGCTACACCTTC.

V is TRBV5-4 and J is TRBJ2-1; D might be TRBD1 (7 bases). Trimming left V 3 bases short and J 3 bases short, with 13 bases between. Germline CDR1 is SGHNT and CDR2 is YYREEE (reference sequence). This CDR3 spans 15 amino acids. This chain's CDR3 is CASSSQGGNYNEQFF. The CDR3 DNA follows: TGTGCCAGCAGCTCCCAGGGGGGCAACTACAATGAGCAGTTCTTC.

CDR3 DNA sequence: TGTGCCATCCGGGACACCTACTCCTACGAGCAGTACTTC. This sequence encodes CAIRDTYSYEQYF. The J gene is TRBJ2-7, the V gene TRBV28; D is possibly TRBD1 (6 bases). This CDR3 has 13 amino acids. The germline V gene encodes CDR1 MDHEN and CDR2 SYDVKM. Trimming pared 10 bases from V and 0 bases from J, leaving 13 bases between. Drawing the rest from reference TRBV28 and TRBJ2-7, the complete variable domain is DVKVTQSSRYLVKRTGEKVFLECVQDMDHENMFWYRQDPGLGLRLIYFSYDVKMKEKGDIPEGYSVSREKKERFSLILESASTNQTSMYLCAIRDTYSYEQYFGPGTRLTVT.

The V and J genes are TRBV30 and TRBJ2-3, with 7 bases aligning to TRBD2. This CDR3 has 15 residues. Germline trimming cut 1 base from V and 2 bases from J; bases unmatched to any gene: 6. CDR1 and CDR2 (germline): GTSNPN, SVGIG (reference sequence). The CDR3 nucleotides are TGTGCCTGGAGTGAATGGGGGGGTATCACAGATACGCAGTATTTT. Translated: CAWSEWGGITDTQYF. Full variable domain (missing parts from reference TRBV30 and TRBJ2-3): SQTIHQWPATLVQPVGSPLSLECTVEGTSNPNLYWYRQAAGRGLQLLFYSVGIGQISSEVPQNLSASRPQDRQFILSSKKLLLSDSGFYLCAWSEWGGITDTQYFGPGTRLTVL.